The 4 T cell receptor beta chains given below trace back to one sample, sequenced in a study of OX40 agonist ivuxolimab in advanced cancers. Profiling relied on immunoSEQ multiplex PCR, and the TCRdb table lists in-frame clones only, not all of them. This sample yields 35,000 to 50,000 clones, of which approximately 90% are seen a single time; 0.5% to 0.65% belongs to the top ten. The input for sequencing was CD4+ or CD8+ T cells sorted from blood, taken in a trial of the OX40 agonist ivuxolimab. The receptors were gathered from an adult with an advanced solid tumor such as melanoma, head and neck, liver or kidney cancer.

The chain joins TRBV6-5 to TRBJ2-4; D remains unclear. V was cut by 6 bases and J by 0 bases, with 12 bases left in between. From germline, CDR1 is MNHEY and CDR2 SVGAGI. This CDR3 contains 15 residues. DNA of the CDR3: TGTGCCAGCAGGCCCTCCAGAGTAGCCAAAAACATTCAGTACTTC. Translated: CASRPSRVAKNIQYF.

The DNA for the CDR3 is TGTGCCAGCAGCGTAGTGGGGGTCAACCCCCAAGAGACCCAGTACTTC. As protein: CASSVVGVNPQETQYF. The J gene is TRBJ2-5, the V gene TRBV9; D could derive from TRBD1 or TRBD2 (5 bases each). Deletions cut 0 bases from V and 1 base from J, with 13 bases between. CDR3 length equals 16 residues. Germline V CDR1 and CDR2: SGDLS, YYNGEE.

As to this clone: The junction departs from the called germline gene at one end, perhaps through a read error. The chain couples TRBV7-8 to TRBJ2-7, with D perhaps TRBD1 or TRBD2 (5 bases each). CDR3 length: 12 amino acids. The germline V gene encodes CDR1 SGHVS and CDR2 FQNEAQ. The CDR3 DNA reads TGTGCCAGCAGCTTAGCCCAGGGAGCCCTCCACTTC. Translation gives CASSLAQGALHF.

The CDR3 here is CASSIKSAGPNTEAFF. The CDR3 nucleotides are TGTGCCAGTAGTATTAAATCAGCCGGGCCGAACACTGAAGCTTTCTTT. This chain connects TRBV19 to TRBJ1-1; D is uncertain. With 3 bases removed from V and 1 base from J, the gap between germline ends came to 15 bases. This CDR3 region has 16 residues. Germline V gene sequence: CDR1 LNHDA, CDR2 SQIVND (reference sequence).